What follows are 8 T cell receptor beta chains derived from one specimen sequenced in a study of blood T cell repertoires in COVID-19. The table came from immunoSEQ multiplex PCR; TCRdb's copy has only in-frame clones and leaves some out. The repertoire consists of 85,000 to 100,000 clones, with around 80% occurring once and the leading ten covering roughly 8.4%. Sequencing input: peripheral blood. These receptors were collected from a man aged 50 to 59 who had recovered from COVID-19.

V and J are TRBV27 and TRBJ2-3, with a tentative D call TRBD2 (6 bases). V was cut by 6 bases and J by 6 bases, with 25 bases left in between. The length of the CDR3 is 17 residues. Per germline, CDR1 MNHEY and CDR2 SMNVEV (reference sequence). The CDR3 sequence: CASRPYSTRGLVDTQYF. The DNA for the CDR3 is TGTGCCAGCAGGCCTTACTCGACTAGGGGCCTGGTTGATACGCAGTATTTT.

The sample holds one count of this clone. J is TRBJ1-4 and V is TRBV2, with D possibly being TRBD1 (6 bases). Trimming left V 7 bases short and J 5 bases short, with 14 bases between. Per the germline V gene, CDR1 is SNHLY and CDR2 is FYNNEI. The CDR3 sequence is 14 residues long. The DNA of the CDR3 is TGTGCCAGCAATAACAGGGCAGTAAATGAAAAACTGTTTTTT. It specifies CASNNRAVNEKLFF.

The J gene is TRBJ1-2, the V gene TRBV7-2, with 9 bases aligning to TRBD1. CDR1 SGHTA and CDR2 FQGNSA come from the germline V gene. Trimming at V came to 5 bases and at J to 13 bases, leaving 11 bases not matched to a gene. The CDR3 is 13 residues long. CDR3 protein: CASSPYRQGVSTF. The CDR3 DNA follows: TGTGCCAGCAGCCCGTACCGACAGGGGGTAAGCACCTTC.

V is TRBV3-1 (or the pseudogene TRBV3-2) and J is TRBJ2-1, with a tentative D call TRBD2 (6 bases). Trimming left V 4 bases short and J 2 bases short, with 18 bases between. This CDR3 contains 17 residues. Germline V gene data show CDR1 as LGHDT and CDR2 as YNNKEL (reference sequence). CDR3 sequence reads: CASSPSGSGVAYNEQFF. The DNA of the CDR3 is TGTGCCAGCAGCCCTTCTGGATCGGGGGTGGCCTACAATGAGCAGTTCTTC.

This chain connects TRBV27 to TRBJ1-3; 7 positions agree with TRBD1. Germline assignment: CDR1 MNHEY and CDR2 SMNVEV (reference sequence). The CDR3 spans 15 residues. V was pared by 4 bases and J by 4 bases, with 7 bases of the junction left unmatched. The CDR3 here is CASSSFAGQGNTIYF. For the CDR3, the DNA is TGTGCCAGCAGTTCGTTCGCGGGACAGGGAAACACCATATATTTT.

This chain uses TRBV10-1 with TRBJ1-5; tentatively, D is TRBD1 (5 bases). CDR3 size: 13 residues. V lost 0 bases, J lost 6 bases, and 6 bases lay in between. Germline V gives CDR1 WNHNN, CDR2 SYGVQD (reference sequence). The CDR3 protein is CASSESGVQPQHF. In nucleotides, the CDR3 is TGCGCCAGCAGTGAGTCAGGGGTTCAGCCCCAGCATTTT.

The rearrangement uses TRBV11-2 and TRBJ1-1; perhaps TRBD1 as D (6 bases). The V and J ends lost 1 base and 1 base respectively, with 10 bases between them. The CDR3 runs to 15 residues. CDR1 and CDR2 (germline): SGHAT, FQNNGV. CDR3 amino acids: CASSLVGQRNTEAFF. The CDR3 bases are TGTGCCAGCAGCTTAGTAGGACAGAGGAACACTGAAGCTTTCTTT.

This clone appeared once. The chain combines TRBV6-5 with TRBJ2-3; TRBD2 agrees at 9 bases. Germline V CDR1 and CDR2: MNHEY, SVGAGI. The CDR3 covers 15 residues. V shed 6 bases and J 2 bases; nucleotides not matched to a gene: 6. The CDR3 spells CASRKAGGPTDTQYF. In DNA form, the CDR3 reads TGTGCCAGCAGAAAAGCGGGGGGCCCCACAGATACGCAGTATTTT.